This paragraph covers one T cell receptor beta chain sequence. V lost 11 bases and J lost 6, with 9 bases in between. The CDR3 is made up of 10 amino acids. CDR1 is WNHNN and CDR2 is SYGVQD in the germline V gene (reference sequence). The table came from immunoSEQ multiplex PCR; TCRdb's copy has only in-frame clones and leaves some out. The sample consists of about 19,000 clones, 70% to 90% of them appearing once. Specified time point: week 3, after first cycle of checkpoint inhibitor. The record originates from a study of blood T cell dynamics during melanoma immunotherapy. This sequence joins TRBV10-1 and TRBJ2-3, with a tentative D call TRBD1 (5 bases). The sequencing used blood, collected from a patient treated with checkpoint blockade. The origin of this receptor is a human donor with melanoma. CDR3 DNA sequence: TGCGCCGGACAACATGATACGCAGTATTTT. Its protein product is CAGQHDTQYF.